This T cell receptor beta chain appears in the sequencing data of a study of cytomegalovirus exposure and HLA in healthy donors. The study ran its PCR with 60 Vbeta and 13 Jbeta primers. The table came from immunoSEQ multiplex PCR; TCRdb's copy has only in-frame clones and leaves some out. This repertoire includes around 100,000 clones. The CDR3 runs to 16 residues. The germline CDR1 and CDR2 sequences are SGHDT and YYEEEE. V gene TRBV5-6 combines with J gene TRBJ2-5; 9 bases map to TRBD1. The better agreement between TRBJ2-7 and the DNA end casts doubt on the J call. Sequenced: PBMCs. This receptor was identified in a man aged 30-40 years in good health and CMV-seronegative. The CDR3 here is CASSLVGTGLFDEQYF. CDR3 nucleotides: TGTGCCAGCAGCTTGGTTGGGACAGGGCTTTTCGACGAGCAGTACTTC.